Detailed here is one T cell receptor (beta chain). Its recognized antigen is unknown. Base quality data are lacking; no much larger clone is found one base away. The donors were roughly 38 Caucasian individuals from Russia, aged roughly 6 to 90 years, who were systemically healthy. Each donor gave roughly 9.5 milliliters of peripheral blood, collected into EDTA-treated Vacutainer tubes. Ficoll-Paque density-gradient centrifugation was used to isolate PBMCs, with at least 7 million obtained per sample. Trizol reagent was used to extract total RNA from PBMCs, with at least 5 micrograms per sample. The percentages of naive CD45RAhigh/CD27high T cells were determined by flow cytometry on a PBMC aliquot from every donor. The library was produced with 5' RACE. Sequencing relied on an Illumina HiSeq 2500. A second PCR of roughly 7 to 11 cycles was performed with a sample-barcoded 5' primer and a J-beta primer mix. A template-switch 5' adaptor carrying 12 random nucleotides introduced a unique molecular identifier onto each TCR beta cDNA molecule. At least 2.5 million CDR3-containing paired-end reads were obtained from each sample. The Mint cDNA synthesis kit, primed by a TRBC-specific oligonucleotide, was used to synthesize first-strand cDNA from all RNA. After uracil-DNA glycosylase treatment, a first 18-cycle PCR used universal primers M1SS and BC2_uni_R on all cDNA. The original pipeline was this. Each sample was normalized by randomly selecting 1 million high-quality reads, each carrying a distinct molecular identifier. Instead of being binned into consensus sequences, reads with shared molecular identifiers were discarded. MiTCR, set to a Q25 quality threshold and the strictest error-elimination algorithm, was used for CDR3 identification, clonotype clustering and error correction. A nonparametric unseen species model with Euler transformation was used to estimate lower-bound total TCR beta diversity. The raw public data were reprocessed by TCRdb itself: fastp quality trimming at Q25, MiXCR clonotype calling, in-frame beta chains only. Every entry covers one CDR3 protein and lists the most common genes and DNA from its rows. TCRdb's processing, not the authors', yielded these V and J calls. For this sample the table gives 450,000 to 650,000 distinct CDR3 sequences, of which nearly 25% were detected only once. The ten largest make up just under 9% of the sample.

V lost 2 bases and J lost 0 bases; the stretch between them is 12 bases long. The CDR3 sequence holds 15 residues, the cysteine and phenylalanine included. CDR3 DNA is the only sequence kept; it has 45 bases, read in frame from the first base. In the germline V gene, CDR1 corresponds to SGHRS and CDR2 to YFSETQ. These data are taken from a study of blood T cells in healthy people across ages (dated by TCRdb to about 2015). Notes on the research overall: Template switching captured roughly one uniquely barcoded TCR beta cDNA molecule per two T cells in model experiments. For two donors (one aged 18 to 30 and one aged 80 or older), the study analyzed two additional independent replicas of 1 million unique cDNA reads from the same blood draw. Using deep sequencing normalized with unique cDNA molecular identifiers, the study measured how TCR beta repertoire diversity changes with age. Donors were grouped into four age groups: young (average roughly 15 years), middle-aged (39), aged (roughly 67) and long-lived (approximately 78).

What the study reported, not specific to this receptor: Estimates of total diversity based on one million sequenced T cells were considered lower bounds and underestimates. Conclusive comparison of naive and antigen-experienced compartments was prevented by the profiling of bulk unsorted PBMCs. Compared with the aged group, more naive CD4+ T cells, fewer expanded clones and increased TCR diversity were shown by the long-lived group, suggesting age selection. A strong correlation was found between observed TCR beta diversity and the percentage of naive T cells measured by flow cytometry. Observed TCR beta diversity per million T cells fell roughly linearly with age, and a significant reduction was already apparent by age about 36. Because the CMV infection status of the donors was unknown, age-related changes in expanded clonotypes may potentially have been confounded.

The same data also contributed to another study, on T cells of mothers and their children. Per the second study: Nine systemically healthy Caucasian individuals served as donors, namely three mothers together with their six children. cDNA synthesis consumed the entire amount of extracted RNA, loaded at about 1.6 ug RNA in each 15 ul reaction. In the second PCR, sample barcodes and 2-4 random nucleotides were introduced via the M1S primer. Over 10 million TCR beta CDR3 reads came from each mother, compared with some 3 million reads from each child. Thymic selection shapes the output of TCR recombination in a similar way in related and unrelated pairs, and inherited differences have a minor effect. Normalized repertoire overlap in related mother-child pairs was always slightly higher than in unrelated mother-child pairs, but the difference was never significant. No persistent microchimeric T cell clones were found, with a detection sensitivity of approximately 95 clones per million clonotypes. Deep NGS was used in the study to compare the TCR beta repertoires of mothers and children and to look for features that separate related mother-child pairs from unrelated individuals. On average, the children were approximately 11 +/- 4 years old, while the mothers were roughly 36 +/- 4 years old. After adapters were ligated using NEBNext reagents, the libraries underwent 100+100 nt paired-end sequencing on an Illumina HiSeq 2000. Mother and child libraries were prepared a month apart and sequenced in separate runs to prevent cross-contamination. Each donor had between about 450,000 and 2,100,000 distinct TCR beta clonotypes identified. Naive TCR beta clonotypes were estimated from low-frequency clonotypes matched to each donor's FACS-determined naive share, without sorting.

The sequence was collected from a boy aged 5-17 years in good health. Sequences were obtained from blood. The chain was built from TRBV5-1 and TRBJ2-7, with TRBD1 as a weak D call on 6 bases. The DNA sequence is as follows: TGCGCCAGCAGCTTAGGGACAAGAAACTCCTACGAGCAGTACTTC. This encodes CASSLGTRNSYEQYF.